A selection of T cell receptor beta chains follows, all from one sample in a study of T-cell reconstitution after alpha-beta-depleted transplantation in children. Each CDR3 protein gets one entry after TCRdb re-called the PCR reads with MiXCR. The data hold fewer than 350,000 distinct CDR3 sequences, with under 14% observed a single time. Source: peripheral blood, taken 180 days after TCRalphabeta/CD19-depleted stem cell transplant. These receptors all come from a male patient between 2 and 9 years old who had a stem cell transplant for chronic granulomatous disease, so the T cells may come from the graft donor. Both conserved end residues are part of each CDR3. D genes are given only for firm matches. Some rows have no size entry. The others give once, few or many, or a class for an expanded clone.

TRBV10-2	TRBJ2-1	many	.	TGCGCCACAAGACAGAACTCCTACAATGAGCAGTTCTTC	CATRQNSYNEQFF
TRBV7-8	TRBJ2-7	many	TRBD2	TGTGCCAGCAGCCCGAGGAGTAGCGGGGTAGACTACGAGCAGTACTTC	CASSPRSSGVDYEQYF
TRBV28	TRBJ2-5	many	.	TGTGCCAGCAGTTTGTTTCGGGTATTCGGGACCCAGTACTTC	CASSLFRVFGTQYF
TRBV18	TRBJ2-3	many	.	TGTGCCAGCTCAACCATACCCACAGATACGCAGTATTTT	CASSTIPTDTQYF
TRBV9	TRBJ2-5	many	.	TGTGCCAGCAGCGGTAGCCTGGGGAGATCAGAGACCCAGTACTTC	CASSGSLGRSETQYF
TRBV5-4	TRBJ1-1	.	TRBD1	TGTGCCGGACACTCGACAGGGAGGGACACTGAAGCTTTCTTT	CAGHSTGRDTEAFF
TRBV2	TRBJ1-6	many	.	TGTGCCAGCAGTTTGGTGGGATCACCCCTCCACTTT	CASSLVGSPLHF
TRBV12-3/TRBV12-4	TRBJ2-3	many	TRBD2	TGTGCCAGCAGTTTGGGGACTAGGGTCACAGATACGCAGTATTTT	CASSLGTRVTDTQYF
TRBV6-1	TRBJ2-2	many	.	TGTGCCAGCAGCCATGCTGGGGAAGGGACCGGGGAGCTGTTTTTT	CASSHAGEGTGELFF
TRBV11-2	TRBJ2-2	many	TRBD1	TGTGCCAGCAGCACAGGGACAGGGCCACTTACCGGGGAGCTGTTTTTT	CASSTGTGPLTGELFF
TRBV7-2	TRBJ2-3	many	TRBD1	TGTGCCAGCAGCCCAGCCCCGGGACAGCTCACAGATACGCAGTATTTT	CASSPAPGQLTDTQYF
TRBV27	TRBJ2-7	.	.	TGTGCCAGCAGTTTAGCTCGGGCCGGCGAGCAGTACTTC	CASSLARAGEQYF
TRBV5-1	TRBJ2-2	many	TRBD1	TGCGCCAGCAGCTTGCGGACAGGGGGTGCGAACACCGGGGAGCTGTTTTTT	CASSLRTGGANTGELFF
TRBV18	TRBJ1-1	many	TRBD1	TGTGCCAGCTCACCCGACAGGGATGGGTTTGGAGCTTTCTTT	CASSPDRDGFGAFF
TRBV2	TRBJ2-3	.	TRBD2	TGTGCCAGCAGTGAACGGCTAGCGGGGGGCACAGATACGCAGTATTTT	CASSERLAGGTDTQYF
TRBV7-9	TRBJ2-1	many	.	TGTGCCAGCAGCCCCAGGAGGCCCCGGGATGAGCAGTTCTTC	CASSPRRPRDEQFF
TRBV7-9	TRBJ2-7	many	.	TGTGCCAGCAGCCCTTCCCTCCGATGGTACAGGGACCACGAGCAGTACTTC	CASSPSLRWYRDHEQYF
TRBV5-4	TRBJ1-1	.	.	TGTGCCAGCAGCCCTCTACTTAGGAGGAAGAACACTGAAGCTTTCTTT	CASSPLLRRKNTEAFF
TRBV2	TRBJ2-5	few	.	TGTGCCAGCAGTGGGGGACCTTTCCAGTACTTC	CASSGGPFQYF
TRBV11-2	TRBJ2-5	many	.	TGTGCCAGCAGCTTAAATAGGTGGGCTGGAGAGACCCAGTACTTC	CASSLNRWAGETQYF
TRBV18	TRBJ2-7	.	TRBD1	TGTGCCAGCTCAGGGACAGGGGGCGCCTACGAGCAGTACTTC	CASSGTGGAYEQYF
TRBV7-9	TRBJ1-4	many	.	TGTGCCAGCAGCCCCACGAAGGGCTCGGGACTGTTTTTT	CASSPTKGSGLFF
TRBV10-3	TRBJ2-3	many	TRBD1	TGTGCCATCAGTGAGCGGACAGGGTCCAAGTTAGATACGCAGTATTTT	CAISERTGSKLDTQYF
TRBV6-1	TRBJ2-7	many	.	TGTGCCAGCAGTGAAGCGGGCGGGACAGTTACCTACGAGCAGTACTTC	CASSEAGGTVTYEQYF
TRBV20-1	TRBJ2-5	many	TRBD2	TGCAGTGCTAGAGCCCGACCCCTACGAGCGGGAGCAGAGACCCAGTACTTC	CSARARPLRAGAETQYF
TRBV4-3	TRBJ1-6	medium-sized	TRBD1	TGCGCCAGCAGCCCACGGAAAGACAGGGACGCCGATTCACCCCTCCACTTT	CASSPRKDRDADSPLHF
TRBV7-9	TRBJ2-7	many	.	TGTGCCAGCAGCTTAAAGGCCGAGCAGTACTTC	CASSLKAEQYF
TRBV12-3/TRBV12-4	TRBJ1-1	many	.	TGTGCCAGCAGTTTTCTCCGCAGGGACAACACTGAAGCTTTCTTT	CASSFLRRDNTEAFF
TRBV27	TRBJ2-7	many	.	TGTGCCAGCAGTTCCGATCATACAGCGACCTACGAGCAGTACTTC	CASSSDHTATYEQYF
TRBV20-1	TRBJ2-7	many	TRBD2	TGCAGCGGGGGGGCACTCGAGCAGTACTTC	CSGGALEQYF
TRBV27	TRBJ1-1	many	.	TGTGCCAGCAGTTTCCGGAACCGAGGAACTGAAGCTTTCTTT	CASSFRNRGTEAFF
TRBV15	TRBJ2-3	many	TRBD1	TGTGCCACCAGCAGACTCCGGACAGGGACTTTCCTCTTTAGCACAGATACGCAGTATTTT	CATSRLRTGTFLFSTDTQYF
TRBV27	TRBJ2-3	many	TRBD2	TGTGCCAGCAGCCCTAGACTAGCGGGGTTCACAGATACGCAGTATTTT	CASSPRLAGFTDTQYF
TRBV6-2/TRBV6-3	TRBJ1-1	many	.	TGTGCCAGCAGTCGATTGTATGGGACTGAAGCTTTCTTT	CASSRLYGTEAFF
TRBV24-1	TRBJ1-2	many	.	TGTGCCACCAGTGACCGGATAGAGGGCTACACCTTC	CATSDRIEGYTF
TRBV20-1	TRBJ2-1	many	.	TGCAGTGCTAAGTACCGGCACAGTGGGTTCTTC	CSAKYRHSGFF
TRBV5-5	TRBJ2-1	many	.	TGTGCCAGCAGCCCTAGGCCCGGACCGACCGCTTCCAATGAGCAGTTCTTC	CASSPRPGPTASNEQFF
TRBV11-2	TRBJ2-5	few	TRBD1	TGTGCCAGCAGCTCGGGACAGGGGAGACCCCCCAGAGTTCAAGAGACCCAGTACTTC	CASSSGQGRPPRVQETQYF